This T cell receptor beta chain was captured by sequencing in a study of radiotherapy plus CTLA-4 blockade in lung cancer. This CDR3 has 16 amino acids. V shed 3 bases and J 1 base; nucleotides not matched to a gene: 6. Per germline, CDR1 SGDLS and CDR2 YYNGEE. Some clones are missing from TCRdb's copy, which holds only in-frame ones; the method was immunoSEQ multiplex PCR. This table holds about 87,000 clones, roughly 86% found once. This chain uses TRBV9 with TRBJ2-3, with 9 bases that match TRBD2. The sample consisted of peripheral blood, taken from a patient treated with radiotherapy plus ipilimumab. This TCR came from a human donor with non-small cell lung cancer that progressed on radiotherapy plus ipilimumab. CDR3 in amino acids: CASSALAGEGTDTQYF. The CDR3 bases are TGTGCCAGCAGCGCCTTAGCGGGAGAGGGCACAGATACGCAGTATTTT.